This T cell receptor beta chain emerged from a study of T cells in Graves' hyperthyroidism and ophthalmopathy. About the research overall: At the time of initial diagnosis and before any treatment, peripheral blood was collected.

Those with hyperthyroidism were 18 to 65 years old, newly diagnosed, and ill for under 2 months. For the diagnoses, clinical symptoms, serum thyroxine and TRAb, thyroid ultrasound and orbital computed tomography were used. Comment on this clonotype: A read error may explain this, as a much larger clone is one base away.

Germline V gives CDR1 KGHDR, CDR2 SFDVKD. V was pared by 3 bases and J by 5 bases, with 13 bases between. The CDR3 has 14 amino acids. Amplification of TCR beta CDR3 regions used RNA as the template. During a first-round RT-PCR of the TCR CDR3, the HTBI primer set was used. TCRdb fed the multiplex PCR reads into MiXCR, producing one record per CDR3 protein. This table has 550,000 to 800,000 distinct CDR3 sequences, 17% appearing once. Sequenced: blood. The chain uses TRBV24-1 and TRBJ2-7; D unclear. This clonotype was obtained from a man over 45 with Graves' hyperthyroidism. DNA of the CDR3: TGTGCCACCAGTGATGCCCGGGCAGCCCACGAGCAGTACTTC. Encoded protein: CATSDARAAHEQYF.